One T cell receptor beta chain is described in this entry. Sequencing used immunoSEQ multiplex PCR; TCRdb keeps in-frame clones, though not all of them. This repertoire shows tens of thousands of clones, approximately 92% found once; its top ten account for over 0.75%. This sample was taken from a study of T cell clones after liver transplantation. This sample comprised CD4+ T cells from blood, obtained less than 26 months after liver transplant. This TCR came from a human patient who received a liver transplant. Part of the T cell pool may stem from the graft donor.

The CDR3 here is CASSLSGSTDTQYF. Written as DNA, the CDR3 is TGTGCCAGCAGCCTTAGCGGGAGCACAGATACGCAGTATTTT. This chain connects TRBV7-3 to TRBJ2-3; 7 nucleotides line up with TRBD2. CDR1 is SGHTA and CDR2 is FQGTGA in the germline V gene. The CDR3 covers 14 residues. V lost 5 bases and J lost 0; bases outside the gene matches: 2.